These 24 T cell receptor beta chains share one sample of origin, sequenced in a study of molecular identifiers for immune sequencing clone quantification. TCRdb processed the PCR reads anew with MiXCR; each CDR3 protein has one entry. Of some 580,000 distinct CDR3 sequences listed, 25% are singletons. Sequencing used naive CD8+ T cells from blood, with Jurkat cell RNA spiked in. Documented subset: FACS-sorted CD8+CD4-CCR7+CD45RA+ naive T cells. All receptors derive from a human donor in good health. Some libraries in this study had Jurkat cell RNA spiked in.

This clonotype was seen at least ten times. J is TRBJ1-1 and V is TRBV6-4, with no clear D. Trimming shortened V by 5 bases and J by 6 bases, and 4 bases separated the two germline ends. The germline CDR1 and CDR2 sequences are MRHNA and SNTAGT. The CDR3 consists of 10 residues. CDR3 nucleotide sequence: TGTGCCAGCAGTAAGGCTGAAGCTTTCTTT. Its protein product is CASSKAEAFF.

In this sample, this clonotype turned up many times. The rearrangement links TRBV30 to TRBJ2-7; 10 positions agree with TRBD2. The CDR3 sequence is 15 residues long. V lost 2 bases and J lost 1; bases outside the gene matches: 5. Germline loops: CDR1 GTSNPN, CDR2 SVGIG (reference sequence). CDR3 region: CAWSSRTSGSYEQYF. The CDR3 bases are TGTGCCTGGAGTTCCCGGACTAGCGGATCCTACGAGCAGTACTTC.

This clonotype was found many times. This chain uses TRBV29-1 with TRBJ2-5; 7 positions match TRBD1. Germline trimming cut 5 bases from V and 6 bases from J; bases unmatched to any gene: 9. Germline CDR1 and CDR2: SQVTM and ANQGSEA. The CDR3 has 13 amino acids. CDR3 nucleotides: TGCAGCGTTCCTCAGACAGGGATGAAGACCCAGTACTTC. Translation gives CSVPQTGMKTQYF.

The chain employs TRBV18 and TRBJ1-1, with TRBD1 matching over 9 bases. This CDR3 contains 17 residues. The J segment lost 3 bases and the V segment lost 2 bases, leaving 10 bases of the junction unmatched. In germline, CDR1 is KGHSH, CDR2 LQKENI. CDR3: CASSPKPGQGFDTEAFF. The DNA of the CDR3 is TGTGCCAGCTCACCAAAACCGGGACAGGGCTTCGACACTGAAGCTTTCTTT.

This clonotype was counted at least ten times. The V and J genes are TRBV12-3 or TRBV12-4 and TRBJ2-5; D not certain. Deletions cut 3 bases from V and 0 bases from J, with 8 bases between. This CDR3 spans 14 amino acids. As DNA, the CDR3 is TGTGCCAGCAGTTTTTACCGGGACCAAGAGACCCAGTACTTC. Translation gives CASSFYRDQETQYF.

This clonotype was counted ten times or more. The gene calls are TRBV5-6 and TRBJ1-2; D is undetermined. CDR3 size: 19 residues. Trimming removed 0 bases at V and 0 bases at J, with 21 bases between. Per the germline V gene, CDR1 is SGHDT and CDR2 is YYEEEE. Written as DNA, the CDR3 is TGTGCCAGCAGCTTGGGCGGACTTCAGTCGTCTCTAGCTAACTATGGCTACACCTTC. Translation gives CASSLGGLQSSLANYGYTF.

This clonotype was counted only a few times. The V gene is TRBV5-5, the J gene TRBJ2-2, with 8 bases lining up with TRBD2. The germline V gene has CDR1 SGHKS and CDR2 YYEKEE (reference sequence). After removal of 1 base from V and 5 bases from J, the junction contained 10 bases not matched to a gene. The CDR3 has 17 residues. The CDR3 DNA sequence: TGTGCCAGCAGCTTGTTTCGGGAGGGCCCGCGGACCGGGGAGCTGTTTTTT. Protein: CASSLFREGPRTGELFF.

This clonotype was found a few times. The chain employs TRBV19 and TRBJ2-5; 8 bases are a match to TRBD2. The length of the CDR3 is 14 residues. V was pared by 2 bases and J by 2 bases, with 1 base of the junction left unmatched. Looked up from germline, CDR1 is LNHDA and CDR2 is SQIVND (reference sequence). This chain's CDR3 is CASSISGGQETQYF. The CDR3 bases are TGTGCCAGTAGTATATCGGGGGGGCAAGAGACCCAGTACTTC.

This clonotype has ten or more counts. The chain recombines TRBV6-6 with TRBJ2-5, with D perhaps being TRBD1 or TRBD2 (5 bases each). The CDR3 totals 16 residues. Germline CDR1 and CDR2: MNHNY and SVGAGI (reference sequence). V shed 6 bases and J shed 2 bases, with 19 bases lying between them. The CDR3 loop is CASRQMPGTLQETQYF. Here the CDR3 DNA reads TGTGCCAGCAGACAGATGCCTGGGACGTTACAAGAGACCCAGTACTTC.

J is TRBJ2-7 and V is TRBV19, with D maybe TRBD1 (5 bases). V was trimmed by 6 bases and J by 6 bases, leaving 9 bases between them. This CDR3 is built from 11 residues. In germline, CDR1 is LNHDA, CDR2 SQIVND (reference sequence). As DNA, the CDR3 is TGTGCCAGTAGCTGGGGCGTCGAGCAGTACTTC. Translating gives CASSWGVEQYF.

Note on this clonotype: A much more abundant neighbour one base away suggests this may be a read error. The chain links TRBV4-3 to TRBJ2-3; tentatively, D is TRBD2 (6 bases). Germline values: CDR1 LGHNA, CDR2 YSLEER. V lost 1 base to trimming and J lost 7 bases, with 24 bases between them. The CDR3 length is 18 residues. This CDR3 reads CASSQGPGLRESAYTQYF. The CDR3 nucleotides are TGCGCCAGCAGCCAAGGTCCAGGACTAAGAGAAAGTGCATATACGCAGTATTTT.

As to this clonotype: An end of the junction does not agree with germline; a read error may underlie this. The chain is built from TRBV7-9 and TRBJ1-2; D remains ambiguous. Germline CDR1 reads SEHNR; CDR2 reads FQNEAQ (reference sequence). The length of the CDR3 is 15 residues. CDR3 nucleotide sequence: TGTGCCAGCAGCTGGGAAGCTGGGCTGAGCTATGGCCACACCTTC. Translated, it gives CASSWEAGLSYGHTF. Together with reference TRBV7-9 and TRBJ1-2, the CDR3 gives the full variable domain: DTGVSQNPRHKITKRGQNVTFRCDPISEHNRLYWYRQTLGQGPEFLTYFQNEAQLEKSRLLSDRFSAERPKGSFSTLEIQRTEQGDSAMYLCASSWEAGLSYGHTFGSGTRLTVV.

In its sample, this clonotype was seen many times. The chain employs TRBV5-1 and TRBJ2-7; TRBD2 might be the D (6 bases). The V gene lost 4 bases and the J gene lost 2 bases, with 19 bases spanning the gap. Per the germline V gene, CDR1 is SGHRS and CDR2 is YFSETQ. The CDR3 spans 16 residues. The CDR3 region has the DNA TGCGCCAGCAGCCCGGGACTCGGGGACTCACCCTACGAGCAGTACTTC. It yields the protein CASSPGLGDSPYEQYF.

This clonotype was detected ten times or more. V usage is TRBV5-5 and J usage is TRBJ2-3; 9 bases match TRBD1. This CDR3 has 17 residues. Germline V lookup: CDR1 SGHKS, CDR2 YYEKEE (reference sequence). The V gene end was trimmed by 0 bases and the J gene end by 4 bases; junction bases not matched to a gene: 9. In nucleotides, the CDR3 is TGTGCCAGCAGCTTGGTGGGCCGGGACAGGGTGGCAGATACGCAGTATTTT. This translates into CASSLVGRDRVADTQYF.

This clonotype is a singleton in its sample. This chain links TRBV7-6 with TRBJ2-2; a possible D gene is TRBD2 (6 bases). Looked up from germline, CDR1 is SGHVS and CDR2 is FNYEAQ. With 4 bases removed from V and 6 bases from J, the gap between germline ends came to 18 bases. The CDR3 is 16 residues long. DNA for the CDR3: TGTGCCAGCAGCTACGAGGGGAGGCTTGGCCCCGGGGAGCTGTTTTTT. Amino acids: CASSYEGRLGPGELFF.

In this sample, this clonotype turned up many times. The rearrangement links TRBV12-3 or TRBV12-4 to TRBJ2-7; the D gene could be TRBD1 or TRBD2 (5 bases each). This CDR3 spans 12 amino acids. Deletions cut 6 bases from V and 6 bases from J, with 12 bases between. The DNA of the CDR3 is TGTGCCAGCAGCCTAGGGACCAGCGAGCAGTACTTC. Its protein is CASSLGTSEQYF.

This clonotype was recorded many times. This sequence joins TRBV19 and TRBJ2-5; 8 bases are shared with TRBD1. The ends lost 6 bases at V and 4 bases at J; junction bases unmatched: 10. This CDR3 has 15 residues. Looked up from germline, CDR1 is LNHDA and CDR2 is SQIVND (reference sequence). The CDR3 protein is CASSRPSGGAETQYF. CDR3 DNA sequence: TGTGCCAGTAGCCGACCCTCAGGGGGCGCAGAGACCCAGTACTTC.

This clonotype was seen many times. The chain links TRBV18 to TRBJ2-7; possibly TRBD2 for D (5 bases). CDR3 size: 14 residues. CDR1 is KGHSH and CDR2 is LQKENI in the germline V gene. Trimming shortened V by 6 bases and J by 2 bases, and 14 bases separated the two germline ends. Written as DNA, the CDR3 is TGTGCCAGCTCCCGGCCGGGGTCCACCTACGAGCAGTACTTC. It yields the protein CASSRPGSTYEQYF.

The V gene is TRBV7-9, the J gene TRBJ2-2; D is unresolved. Germline V lookup: CDR1 SEHNR, CDR2 FQNEAQ (reference sequence). The CDR3 loop spans 17 amino acids. The V end lost 7 bases, the J end lost 1 base, and 19 bases lay between the germline ends. In DNA, the CDR3 is TGTGCCAGCATCCCGCGGCAGCCATACATGAACACCGGGGAGCTGTTTTTT. Protein sequence: CASIPRQPYMNTGELFF.

This clonotype came up a few times. Mismatch with germline at one junction end may stem from a read error. The rearrangement links TRBV6-5 to TRBJ2-5; 9 bases are shared with TRBD2. Germline V gene sequence: CDR1 MNHEY, CDR2 SVGAGI. This CDR3 region has 15 residues. This chain's CDR3 is CASSYGGGVQETQHF. CDR3 DNA: TGTGCCAGCAGTTACGGCGGGGGGGTTCAAGAGACCCAGCACTTC.

The CDR3 spells CASSLQDWTDINTEAFF. The CDR3 coding sequence is TGCGCCAGCAGCCTGCAAGACTGGACAGACATCAACACTGAAGCTTTCTTT. The chain couples TRBV4-1 to TRBJ1-1, with D possibly TRBD1 on 6 matching bases. Between the trimmed V and J ends, which lost 4 bases and 2 bases, there was a span of 20 bases. CDR3 length: 17 residues. Germline V CDR1 and CDR2: MGHRA, YSYEKL.

The V and J genes are TRBV5-1 and TRBJ2-5; 9 nucleotides align to TRBD2. Germline CDR1 reads SGHRS; CDR2 reads YFSETQ. The CDR3 sequence is 19 residues long. Trimming cost V 1 base and J 2 bases; bases outside gene matches: 15. The CDR3 nucleotides read TGCGCCAGCAGCTTGACCACCGGGACTAGCAACATAAAACAAGAGACCCAGTACTTC. Its translation: CASSLTTGTSNIKQETQYF.

This clonotype was counted many times. The rearrangement links TRBV11-2 to TRBJ2-3; D not resolved. This CDR3 region has 12 residues. V gave up 6 bases and J gave up 2 bases, with 6 bases separating them. Per the germline V gene, CDR1 is SGHAT and CDR2 is FQNNGV. CDR3: CASSSHTDTQYF. The CDR3 DNA reads TGTGCCAGCAGTTCCCACACAGATACGCAGTATTTT.

This clonotype was detected a few times. The chain has TRBV5-4 and TRBJ2-7; possible D gene TRBD1, 6 bases. The CDR3 has 13 residues. Germline V gene sequence: CDR1 SGHNT, CDR2 YYREEE (reference sequence). Trimming took 1 base from V and 7 from J, leaving 12 bases between them. The CDR3 protein is CASSLPGEWEQYF. The CDR3 bases are TGTGCCAGCAGCTTGCCAGGGGAATGGGAGCAGTACTTC.